A single sample is the source of the 5 T cell receptor beta chains below, sequenced in a study of regulatory T cells in long-lasting Graves disease. Arm-PCR of CDR3 regions and iRepertoire HTBI primers were used to build TCR beta libraries. TCRdb recomputed calls from the multiplex PCR reads with MiXCR, one row per CDR3 protein. Of 680,000 or so distinct CDR3 sequences in the sample, 16% are singletons; the top ten hold 15% to 20%. Time point denoted: newly diagnosed GD, antithyroid drugs for less than 3 months. The TCR library was made from RNA that had been extracted from PBMCs in TRIzol. This sample was also put to use in a study of T cells in Graves' hyperthyroidism and ophthalmopathy.

Specimen: peripheral blood mononuclear cells (PBMCs), collected at new diagnosis, from a patient treated with antithyroid drugs. These receptor sequences come from a woman aged 30 to 39 with Graves disease.

The gene calls are TRBV29-1 and TRBJ2-1; 7 bases are shared with TRBD1. Losses at the gene ends were 7 bases for V and 1 base for J; bases not matched to a gene: 13. The CDR3 has 16 amino acids. CDR1 and CDR2 (germline): SQVTM, ANQGSEA. CDR3 nucleotides: TGCAGCGCCCCAATGACAGGGTTCCGATCCTACAATGAGCAGTTCTTC. It encodes CSAPMTGFRSYNEQFF.

This clonotype was counted many times. The chain recombines TRBV6-1 with TRBJ2-1; no clear D. CDR1 and CDR2 from the germline V gene are MNHNS and SASEGT. V dropped 2 bases and J dropped 8 bases, with 10 bases sitting between them. The CDR3 is 13 amino acids. CDR3 amino acids: CASSEQVSYEQFF. CDR3 DNA: TGTGCCAGCAGTGAACAAGTTAGCTATGAGCAGTTCTTC.

This chain uses TRBV15 with TRBJ2-4; weak D call: TRBD1 (5 bases). This CDR3 contains 16 residues. Germline assignment: CDR1 LNHNV and CDR2 YYDKDF (reference sequence). Trimming took off 2 bases at V and 8 bases at J, with 19 bases between the two ends. CDR3 loop: CATSRFRTWVGDIQYF. The CDR3 DNA sequence: TGTGCCACCAGCAGATTTAGGACATGGGTTGGGGACATTCAGTACTTC.

The V call is TRBV19, the J call TRBJ2-1; TRBD2 aligns across 7 bases. CDR3 length: 17 residues. CDR1 and CDR2 from the germline V gene are LNHDA and SQIVND (reference sequence). V gave up 5 bases and J gave up 6 bases; unmatched junction bases: 16. CDR3 DNA: TGTGCCAGTAGTGCTCTCCGGGACTACCGGCAATCCAATGAGCAGTTCTTC. This gives the protein CASSALRDYRQSNEQFF. Variable domain in full (rest from reference TRBV19 and TRBJ2-1): DGGITQSPKYLFRKEGQNVTLSCEQNLNHDAMYWYRQDPGQGLRLIYYSQIVNDFQKGDIAEGYSVSREKKESFPLTVTSAQKNPTAFYLCASSALRDYRQSNEQFFGPGTRLTVL.

The CDR3 DNA reads TGTGCCACCGGGGGACAGGTGAAAGAGACCCAGTACTTC. Amino acids: CATGGQVKETQYF. This sequence joins TRBV10-3 and TRBJ2-5, with 8 nucleotides matching TRBD1. Germline V lookup: CDR1 ENHRY, CDR2 SYGVKD. The V segment lost 10 bases and the J segment 3 bases; nucleotides outside the gene matches: 7. This CDR3 is 13 amino acids long.